What follows are 14 T cell receptor beta chains derived from one specimen sequenced in a study of post-analysis software for immune sequencing data. Overall study findings and caveats: Patients had higher frequencies than controls of a handful of TRBV segments, including TRBV5-6, TRBV5-1 and TRBV20-1.

TCR beta libraries were prepared from cDNA with unique molecular identifiers. Each CDR3 protein gets one entry after TCRdb re-called the PCR reads with MiXCR. The profile covers fewer than 550,000 distinct CDR3 sequences, with 34% appearing a single time and roughly 6% taken by the ten largest. Their antigens remain unidentified. Sequencing used blood. The receptors shown here come from a girl aged 2-17 years with multiple sclerosis.

This clonotype showed up just a few times. This chain uses TRBV13 with TRBJ1-2, with D possibly being TRBD1 (6 bases). The CDR3 spans 14 residues. V lost 6 bases to trimming and J lost 0 bases, with 11 bases between them. Germline V gives CDR1 PRHDT, CDR2 FYEKMQ (reference sequence). CDR3 amino acids: CASSDDRTNYGYTF. CDR3 in DNA: TGTGCCAGCAGTGACGACAGGACTAACTATGGCTACACCTTC.

CDR3 nucleotide sequence: TGTGCCAGCAGCCAAGTAGGGCCTTCTAGCACAGATACGCAGTATTTT. It specifies CASSQVGPSSTDTQYF. The rearrangement uses TRBV14 and TRBJ2-3; D call uncertain. CDR3 size: 16 residues. Trimming pared 1 base from V and 0 bases from J, leaving 11 bases between. Germline-derived CDR1 and CDR2 are SGHDN and FVKESK. The whole variable domain, remainder taken from reference TRBV14 and TRBJ2-3, is EAGVTQFPSHSVIEKGQTVTLRCDPISGHDNLYWYRRVMGKEIKFLLHFVKESKQDESGMPNNRFLAERTGGTYSTLKVQPAELEDSGVYFCASSQVGPSSTDTQYFGPGTRLTVL.

This chain connects TRBV20-1 to TRBJ2-5; 9 nucleotides align to TRBD2. Germline V CDR1 and CDR2: DFQATT, SNEGSKA (reference sequence). V was clipped by 2 bases and J by 8 bases; unmatched bases: 6. CDR3 length equals 13 residues. CDR3 protein: CSARLAGGHTQYF. CDR3 nucleotide sequence: TGCAGTGCTAGATTGGCGGGGGGGCATACCCAGTACTTC.

The chain joins TRBV3-1 to TRBJ1-2; D is perhaps TRBD1 (6 bases). Germline loops: CDR1 LGHDT, CDR2 YNNKEL (reference sequence). This CDR3 comprises 16 residues. V lost 2 bases and J 0 bases, leaving 13 bases between the germline ends. The CDR3 DNA reads TGTGCCAGCAGCCAACGGGGGGCAGGAGCTAACTATGGCTACACCTTC. Amino acids: CASSQRGAGANYGYTF.

This clonotype was seen only a few times. This sequence joins TRBV20-1 and TRBJ1-5; D call uncertain. This CDR3 spans 13 amino acids. CDR1 DFQATT and CDR2 SNEGSKA come from the germline V gene (reference sequence). The germline V and J ends were trimmed by 4 bases and 3 bases, with 10 bases remaining between them. The CDR3 here is CSAIRAPNQPQHF. The CDR3 DNA is TGCAGTGCTATCCGGGCCCCCAATCAGCCCCAGCATTTT.

The chain couples TRBV2 to TRBJ2-1; D is undetermined. The DNA end favors TRBJ2-7, so the J call may be wrong. CDR3 length: 15 amino acids. Germline V lookup: CDR1 SNHLY, CDR2 FYNNEI. The CDR3 DNA reads as TGTGCCAGCAGAGTCCTAGTAGGACGGAACAATGAGCAGTACTTC. This gives the protein CASRVLVGRNNEQYF.

The rearrangement uses TRBV7-2 and TRBJ2-7, with D possibly matching TRBD2 (5 bases). The CDR3 is made up of 12 amino acids. The V gene lost 5 bases and the J gene lost 4 bases, with 9 bases spanning the gap. Looked up from germline, CDR1 is SGHTA and CDR2 is FQGNSA. This CDR3 reads CASSRPGYEQYF. The CDR3 DNA follows: TGTGCCAGCAGCCGTCCGGGATACGAGCAGTACTTC.

The V call is TRBV11-2, the J call TRBJ2-5; TRBD1 agrees at 7 bases. V gave up 3 bases and J gave up 7 bases; unmatched junction bases: 11. The CDR3 runs 15 residues. Looked up from germline, CDR1 is SGHAT and CDR2 is FQNNGV. The CDR3: CASSFPGTAIWTQYF. Here the CDR3 DNA reads TGTGCCAGCAGCTTCCCCGGGACAGCTATATGGACCCAGTACTTC.

The chain is built from TRBV10-2 and TRBJ1-1, with D possibly matching TRBD1 (6 bases). The CDR3 spans 14 residues. Germline V gene lookup returns CDR1 WSHSY and CDR2 SAAADI. Trimming removed 7 bases from V and 0 bases from J, with 12 bases in between. CDR3 sequence: CASTEGGVNTEAFF. In DNA form, the CDR3 reads TGCGCCAGCACCGAGGGGGGGGTGAACACTGAAGCTTTCTTT.

This clonotype was observed a few times. The V and J genes are TRBV10-3 and TRBJ1-5; TRBD1 agrees at 9 bases. This CDR3 spans 13 amino acids. The ends lost 8 bases at V and 3 bases at J; junction bases unmatched: 2. Germline CDR1 reads ENHRY; CDR2 reads SYGVKD. In nucleotides, the CDR3 is TGTGCCATCTGGACAGGGGACAATCAGCCCCAGCATTTT. Encoded protein: CAIWTGDNQPQHF.

The J gene is TRBJ1-3, the V gene TRBV15, with 8 positions matching TRBD1. The V gene's germline CDR1 is LNHNV and CDR2 YYDKDF (reference sequence). With 5 bases clipped from V and 12 bases from J, the junction kept 6 bases outside the gene matches. This CDR3 has 12 amino acids. The CDR3 sequence: CATSGQGTDIYF. Here the CDR3 DNA reads TGTGCCACCAGCGGACAGGGTACAGACATATATTTT.

The chain couples TRBV12-3 or TRBV12-4 to TRBJ1-1; 9 bases fit TRBD1. This CDR3 region has 15 residues. The trim removed 5 bases at V and 2 bases at J, leaving 6 bases unmatched. CDR3: CASSVTGGKNTEAFF. The CDR3 DNA reads as TGTGCCAGCAGTGTGACAGGGGGTAAAAACACTGAAGCTTTCTTT.

The chain has TRBV5-1 and TRBJ2-5, with 9 bases identical to TRBD1. This CDR3 contains 15 residues. Germline loops: CDR1 SGHRS, CDR2 YFSETQ. V was pared by 0 bases and J by 3 bases, with 3 bases of the junction left unmatched. The chain's CDR3 is CASSLAGTGKETQYF. The CDR3 region has the DNA TGCGCCAGCAGCTTGGCCGGGACAGGGAAAGAGACCCAGTACTTC.

This clonotype has more than one count but fewer than ten. The chain employs TRBV3-1 and TRBJ1-2, with 7 bases that match TRBD1. Germline V CDR1 and CDR2: LGHDT, YNNKEL (reference sequence). The CDR3 has 15 amino acids. The trim removed 2 bases at V and 3 bases at J, leaving 6 bases unmatched. The CDR3 is CASSQFGTEHYGYTF. The CDR3 DNA sequence: TGTGCCAGCAGCCAATTCGGGACAGAGCACTATGGCTACACCTTC.